This paragraph covers one T cell receptor (beta chain) sequence. Per the original data handling: Amplification with reference gene primers provided the estimates of nucleated cell counts. Assay used: immunoSEQ multiplex PCR; TCRdb lists only in-frame clones, some missing. That table supplies the V and J calls and clone size; D and trimming were determined from the DNA. The sample lists approximately 440,000 clones, about 90% occurring once. Study members were between roughly 18 and 100 years old and lived in fewer than 30 US regions. The CDR3 is made up of 14 amino acids. In germline, CDR1 is SGHAT, CDR2 FQNNGV. The V and J ends lost 0 bases and 11 bases, in that order; junction bases with no gene match: 7. These data originate in a study of blood T cell repertoires in COVID-19. For the study at large: The samples span acute and convalescent COVID-19 from the United States, Italy and Spain. The analysed material was cDNA or gDNA that came from T cells, B-cell-depleted T cells, or PBMCs.

This chain connects TRBV11-2 to TRBJ1-1; 9 bases map to TRBD1. The clonotype comes from a man between 18 and 29 years old who had recovered from COVID-19. The specimen was PBMCs or T cells enriched from blood (not recorded which). The CDR3 DNA reads as TGTGCCAGCAGCTTAGATCGGAGGGACAGGGATGCTTTCTTT. The encoded protein is CASSLDRRDRDAFF.